The clone carrying this T cell receptor beta chain occurred a few times. Its antigen remains unidentified. Trimming removed 0 bases at V and 6 bases at J, with 9 bases between. The germline CDR1 and CDR2 sequences are SGDLS and YYNGEE. The CDR3 length is 13 residues. The sample originates from a study of Graves' ophthalmopathy and Graves' hyperthyroidism. The wider study: Before any treatment was given, at initial diagnosis, peripheral blood was collected.

Findings and caveats of the study: Separation of ophthalmopathy from stable hyperthyroidism was achieved by a 13-signature model, at 85% to 90% sensitivity and roughly 81% specificity.

RNA transcripts provided the template for amplifying TCR beta CDR3 regions. The first round was an RT-PCR with HTBI primers, and the second round was a multiplex PCR. MiXCR, applied by TCRdb to the multiplex PCR reads, yields one record per CDR3 protein. The sample includes about 740,000 distinct CDR3 sequences, roughly 40% seen only once; the top ten take roughly 45%. Other autoimmune disease, uncontrolled infection, pregnancy and lactation led to exclusion. As the starting material, over 9 ml of fresh peripheral blood yielded the PBMCs. V gene TRBV9 combines with J gene TRBJ1-2, with no clear D. The clonotype originates from an adult man with Graves' ophthalmopathy. The sequenced material came from peripheral blood. CDR3 region: CASSVATGDGYTF. CDR3 coding DNA: TGTGCCAGCAGCGTAGCGACTGGGGATGGCTACACCTTC.